Below, 31 T cell receptor beta chains from the same sample are listed, as sequenced in a study of cytomegalovirus exposure and HLA in healthy donors. The protocol was immunoSEQ multiplex PCR, while the TCRdb copy is restricted to in-frame clones and leaves out a portion. The sample includes tens of thousands of clones, roughly 83% of them seen just once. The sample was PBMCs. The receptors were gathered from a woman between 18 and 30 years old in good health and CMV-seropositive.

The V call is TRBV5-1, the J call TRBJ2-2; 10 bases line up with TRBD1. CDR3 size: 15 residues. The V segment lost 5 bases and the J segment 6 bases; nucleotides outside the gene matches: 7. Germline CDR1 and CDR2: SGHRS and YFSETQ. CDR3 in amino acids: CASRPGQGMAGELFF. In nucleotides, the CDR3 is TGCGCCAGCAGGCCGGGACAGGGGATGGCCGGGGAGCTGTTTTTT. Full variable domain (outside the CDR3, taken from reference TRBV5-1 and TRBJ2-2): KAGVTQTPRYLIKTRGQQVTLSCSPISGHRSVSWYQQTPGQGLQFLFEYFSETQRNKGNFPGRFSGRQFSNSRSEMNVSTLELGDSALYLCASRPGQGMAGELFFGEGSRLTVL.

This chain connects TRBV5-6 to TRBJ2-5; D is possibly TRBD2 (5 bases). Trimming took 3 bases from V and 1 from J, leaving 7 bases between them. CDR1 is SGHDT, CDR2 YYEEEE, per germline. There are 13 residues in the CDR3. This chain's CDR3 is CASSSGSQETQYF. In DNA, the CDR3 is TGTGCCAGCAGCTCGGGGTCCCAAGAGACCCAGTACTTC.

The chain links TRBV28 to TRBJ2-2; perhaps TRBD1 as D (5 bases). V was cut by 3 bases and J by 7 bases, with 15 bases left in between. CDR3 size: 15 residues. CDR1 is MDHEN and CDR2 is SYDVKM in the germline V gene. CDR3 sequence: CASSLGSGFGGELFF. CDR3 coding DNA: TGTGCCAGCAGTTTGGGGTCAGGGTTCGGCGGGGAGCTGTTTTTT.

This chain joins TRBV9 and TRBJ1-4; the match to TRBD1 covers 8 bases. This CDR3 spans 15 amino acids. Looked up from germline, CDR1 is SGDLS and CDR2 is YYNGEE. The V gene end was trimmed by 4 bases and the J gene end by 5 bases; junction bases not matched to a gene: 7. In nucleotides, the CDR3 is TGTGCCAGCAGCCCAGGACAGGGTCTAAATGAAAAACTGTTTTTT. It translates to CASSPGQGLNEKLFF.

The V gene is TRBV11-2, the J gene TRBJ2-7, with D possibly being TRBD2 (6 bases). The V gene's germline CDR1 is SGHAT and CDR2 FQNNGV. The CDR3 has 16 amino acids. V gave up 1 base and J gave up 2 bases, with 15 bases separating them. CDR3 amino acids: CASSLANGGEAYEQYF. For the CDR3, the DNA is TGTGCCAGCAGCTTAGCCAACGGAGGGGAGGCCTACGAGCAGTACTTC.

The chain is built from TRBV6-6 and TRBJ2-7; D not resolved. Germline V lookup: CDR1 MNHNY, CDR2 SVGAGI (reference sequence). The V end lost 6 bases, the J end lost 4 bases, and 13 bases lay between the germline ends. The CDR3 covers 13 residues. CDR3 bases: TGTGCCAGCAGCTCGTTGGCAGAATACGAGCAGTACTTC. As protein: CASSSLAEYEQYF.

The J gene is TRBJ2-1, the V gene TRBV5-1; 14 bases are a match to TRBD2. The CDR3 is 16 amino acids. CDR1 and CDR2 from the germline V gene are SGHRS and YFSETQ. After removal of 2 bases from V and 7 bases from J, the junction contained 5 bases not matched to a gene. The CDR3 sequence: CASSFPGLAGENEQFF. The CDR3 coding sequence is TGCGCCAGCAGCTTTCCGGGACTAGCGGGGGAAAATGAGCAGTTCTTC. Drawing the rest from reference TRBV5-1 and TRBJ2-1, the complete variable domain is KAGVTQTPRYLIKTRGQQVTLSCSPISGHRSVSWYQQTPGQGLQFLFEYFSETQRNKGNFPGRFSGRQFSNSRSEMNVSTLELGDSALYLCASSFPGLAGENEQFFGPGTRLTVL.

The chain couples TRBV5-1 to TRBJ2-3; 10 bases are shared with TRBD2. This CDR3 comprises 17 residues. Germline CDR1 and CDR2: SGHRS and YFSETQ. Trimming at V came to 0 bases and at J to 2 bases, leaving 6 bases not matched to a gene. CDR3 loop: CASSLGEAGGPTDTQYF. For the CDR3, the DNA is TGCGCCAGCAGCTTGGGAGAAGCGGGGGGGCCCACAGATACGCAGTATTTT.

J is TRBJ1-2 and V is TRBV28; a weak D match, TRBD1 (5 bases). V lost 3 bases, J lost 6 bases, and 26 bases lay in between. Germline CDR1 and CDR2: MDHEN and SYDVKM. CDR3 length: 18 amino acids. The CDR3 reads CASSLSGIGVGAGHGYTF. The CDR3 nucleotides are TGTGCCAGCAGTTTGAGCGGGATCGGGGTAGGGGCAGGACATGGCTACACCTTC.

The chain joins TRBV15 to TRBJ2-2, with TRBD1 as a possible D gene (5 bases). The V gene lost 0 bases and the J gene lost 5 bases, with 10 bases spanning the gap. This CDR3 spans 15 amino acids. The germline CDR1 and CDR2 sequences are LNHNV and YYDKDF (reference sequence). CDR3 in DNA: TGTGCCACCAGCAGAGACAGGGTGAGAACCGGGGAGCTGTTTTTT. This encodes CATSRDRVRTGELFF.

The chain links TRBV2 to TRBJ1-2; D is possibly TRBD1 (6 bases). CDR1 is SNHLY, CDR2 FYNNEI, per germline. The CDR3 length is 16 residues. With 6 bases removed from V and 0 bases from J, the gap between germline ends came to 17 bases. The CDR3 protein is CASRDGTPIANYGYTF. The CDR3 nucleotides are TGTGCCAGCAGAGACGGGACACCCATCGCTAACTATGGCTACACCTTC.

This rearrangement joins TRBV28 to TRBJ1-1, with TRBD1 matching 7 bases. Germline values: CDR1 MDHEN, CDR2 SYDVKM. This CDR3 is 15 amino acids long. V lost 4 bases, J lost 3 bases, and 8 bases stayed unmatched. CDR3 amino acids: CASSSLTGSYTEAFF. CDR3 nucleotide sequence: TGTGCCAGCAGTTCCCTGACAGGGTCGTACACTGAAGCTTTCTTT.

This clone came up a few times. This sequence joins TRBV4-1 and TRBJ1-1, with D perhaps matching TRBD1 (5 bases). The V gene's germline CDR1 is MGHRA and CDR2 YSYEKL. V lost 7 bases to trimming and J lost 1 base, with 16 bases between them. The length of the CDR3 is 15 residues. The CDR3 nucleotides read TGCGCCAGCACCTTAGGGCAGGGCGGGAACACTGAAGCTTTCTTT. Residues: CASTLGQGGNTEAFF.

The chain uses TRBV10-3 and TRBJ2-7, with 7 bases lining up with TRBD2. There are 14 residues in the CDR3. In germline, CDR1 is ENHRY, CDR2 SYGVKD. V lost 10 bases and J lost 4; bases outside the gene matches: 13. The CDR3, as DNA: TGTGCCACCGGGGGGACGGCCTATGGGTACGAGCAGTACTTC. This gives the protein CATGGTAYGYEQYF.

This clone was recorded a few times. This chain links TRBV2 with TRBJ1-5, with a possible D match to TRBD1 (5 bases). Trimming removed 2 bases from V and 9 bases from J, with 11 bases in between. CDR1 and CDR2 (germline): SNHLY, FYNNEI. This CDR3 is 13 amino acids long. The CDR3: CASSENGGWPQHF. Here the CDR3 DNA reads TGTGCCAGCAGTGAAAACGGGGGATGGCCCCAGCATTTT.

The chain has TRBV19 and TRBJ2-5, with 15 bases that match TRBD2. V was clipped by 2 bases and J by 6 bases; unmatched bases: 4. The CDR3 has 16 amino acids. CDR1 and CDR2 (germline): LNHDA, SQIVND (reference sequence). CDR3 sequence: CASSITGLAGGQTQYF. For the CDR3, the DNA is TGTGCCAGTAGTATAACGGGACTAGCGGGGGGACAGACCCAGTACTTC.

This chain joins TRBV2 and TRBJ1-2; D is undetermined. The V gene lost 3 bases and the J gene lost 4 bases, with 15 bases spanning the gap. The CDR3 extends over 15 amino acids. Germline loops: CDR1 SNHLY, CDR2 FYNNEI. The CDR3 protein is CASSDGVTVSYGYTF. CDR3 coding DNA: TGTGCCAGCAGTGACGGGGTGACTGTATCCTATGGCTACACCTTC.

The chain has TRBV4-1 and TRBJ2-2, with 7 bases that match TRBD2. The CDR3 has 16 amino acids. From germline, CDR1 is MGHRA and CDR2 YSYEKL. J was trimmed by 1 base and V by 1 base; bases with no gene match: 3. For the CDR3, the DNA is TGCGCCAGCAGCCAAGTCCTAGCGGTGAACACCGGGGAGCTGTTTTTT. This encodes CASSQVLAVNTGELFF.

The chain joins TRBV6-5 to TRBJ2-5, with D perhaps TRBD1 (5 bases). The CDR3 length is 14 residues. With 0 bases removed from V and 4 bases from J, the gap between germline ends came to 9 bases. Germline CDR1 reads MNHEY; CDR2 reads SVGAGI. CDR3 residues: CASSYSAGRETQYF. DNA of the CDR3: TGTGCCAGCAGTTACTCGGCAGGGCGAGAGACCCAGTACTTC.

This clone was recorded once. V usage is TRBV6-5 and J usage is TRBJ2-7; D possibly corresponds to TRBD2 (5 bases). The V end was cut by 5 bases, the J end by 3 bases, with 17 bases between. The CDR3 extends over 15 amino acids. Germline V gene data show CDR1 as MNHEY and CDR2 as SVGAGI. The CDR3 loop reads CASSGGPRLLYEQYF. CDR3 nucleotides: TGTGCCAGCAGTGGAGGCCCTCGGTTACTCTACGAGCAGTACTTC.

The chain joins TRBV6-1 to TRBJ1-1; D remains unclear. The CDR3 is 12 residues long. Trimming shortened V by 8 bases and J by 10 bases, and 17 bases separated the two germline ends. Per the germline V gene, CDR1 is MNHNS and CDR2 is SASEGT. The CDR3 coding sequence is TGTGCCAGCCTCGGAGCTGGGTATGGAGCTTTCTTT. It encodes CASLGAGYGAFF.

The chain couples TRBV9 to TRBJ1-1; D gene ambiguous. V lost 1 base and J lost 5, with 15 bases in between. Per germline, CDR1 SGDLS and CDR2 YYNGEE. CDR3 length: 15 residues. The CDR3 DNA sequence: TGTGCCAGCAGCGTAAGTGGCGAGGTTTGGACTGAAGCTTTCTTT. Its translation: CASSVSGEVWTEAFF.

The chain recombines TRBV5-1 with TRBJ1-5; the match to TRBD1 covers 11 bases. Losses at the gene ends were 4 bases for V and 0 bases for J; bases not matched to a gene: 6. The germline V gene has CDR1 SGHRS and CDR2 YFSETQ. The CDR3 has 17 residues. CDR3 in amino acids: CASSPGQGADSNQPQHF. The DNA for the CDR3 is TGCGCCAGCAGCCCTGGACAGGGGGCGGATAGCAATCAGCCCCAGCATTTT.

V usage is TRBV7-9 and J usage is TRBJ2-7; D is unclear. Germline V lookup: CDR1 SEHNR, CDR2 FQNEAQ (reference sequence). Trimming took 1 base from V and 3 from J, leaving 10 bases between them. This CDR3 comprises 14 residues. The CDR3 spells CASSLDLRNYEQYF. CDR3 bases: TGTGCCAGCAGCTTAGACCTGCGGAACTACGAGCAGTACTTC.

The CDR3 coding sequence is TGCGCCAGCAGCTTTGGGACATTGGGAAACACCATATATTTT. It encodes CASSFGTLGNTIYF. The genes are TRBV5-1 and TRBJ1-3, with D tentatively TRBD1 (6 bases). Germline CDR1 is SGHRS and CDR2 is YFSETQ. The CDR3 length is 14 residues. Trimming removed 2 bases at V and 4 bases at J, with 10 bases between.

This clone was detected only once. V is TRBV6-1 and J is TRBJ1-3, with D unresolved. Germline CDR1 is MNHNS and CDR2 is SASEGT. V lost 2 bases, J lost 0 bases, and 5 bases lay in between. The CDR3 runs to 14 residues. The CDR3 protein is CASSELSSGNTIYF. The CDR3 bases are TGTGCCAGCAGTGAACTGAGCTCTGGAAACACCATATATTTT.

V and J are TRBV5-1 and TRBJ1-6; unclear D gene. V was clipped by 2 bases and J by 0 bases, with 15 bases between them. This CDR3 has 18 residues. Germline V gives CDR1 SGHRS, CDR2 YFSETQ. Here the CDR3 DNA reads TGCGCCAGCAGCTTACACCGGGAGGAAAGCTCCTATAATTCACCCCTCCACTTT. It codes for CASSLHREESSYNSPLHF.

This clone was observed a handful of times. The chain has TRBV7-9 and TRBJ1-1, with TRBD1 matching over 8 bases. The CDR3 totals 12 residues. V was pared by 4 bases and J by 7 bases, with 2 bases of the junction left unmatched. Germline V gives CDR1 SEHNR, CDR2 FQNEAQ (reference sequence). The CDR3 sequence: CASSSGGLEAFF. CDR3 nucleotides: TGTGCCAGCAGCTCAGGGGGCCTTGAAGCTTTCTTT.

This chain uses TRBV6-5 with TRBJ1-1, with D maybe TRBD1 (6 bases). CDR1 is MNHEY, CDR2 SVGAGI, per germline. V was shortened by 2 bases and J by 4 bases, with 11 bases between the two germline ends. The CDR3 length is 14 residues. The CDR3, as DNA: TGTGCCAGCAGTTACGGGGGCGCGAGCACTGAAGCTTTCTTT. Residues: CASSYGGASTEAFF.

This chain uses TRBV27 with TRBJ2-5, with TRBD2 as a possible D gene (5 bases). Germline V gene lookup returns CDR1 MNHEY and CDR2 SMNVEV (reference sequence). The CDR3 consists of 13 residues. V lost 2 bases and J lost 4, with 8 bases in between. In DNA, the CDR3 is TGTGCCAGCAGTTTACGGGGTACAGAGACCCAGTACTTC. The encoded protein is CASSLRGTETQYF.

This sequence joins TRBV6-5 and TRBJ2-2; 7 bases map to TRBD2. The CDR3 consists of 15 residues. Per germline, CDR1 MNHEY and CDR2 SVGAGI. Trimming removed 2 bases from V and 7 bases from J; junction bases left unmatched: 7. CDR3 region: CASSYVASGSGELFF. CDR3 DNA: TGTGCCAGCAGTTACGTTGCTAGCGGTAGCGGGGAGCTGTTTTTT.